The clone carrying this T cell receptor beta chain has only a few counts. The entry originates in a study of patients and donors after allogeneic stem cell transplantation. Looked up from germline, CDR1 is MNHNY and CDR2 is SVGAGI (reference sequence). This CDR3 comprises 15 residues. Trimming took off 4 bases at V and 5 bases at J, with 17 bases between the two ends. TCRdb passed the RT-PCR reads through MiXCR, listing each CDR3 protein once. The sample has approximately 150,000 distinct CDR3 sequences, approximately 24% seen once. Sequences were obtained from blood, either unsorted or a sorted T cell fraction (not recorded which). The genes are TRBV6-6 and TRBJ2-5; D tentatively fits TRBD1 or TRBD2 (5 bases each). This receptor was identified in a human donor who was either an allogeneic HSCT recipient or a stem cell or donor lymphocyte infusion donor (not recorded which). It is not recorded whose cells these are; they may come from a transplant donor. CDR3 coding DNA: TGTGCCAGCAGTTCAATCGGGGCACACATCGAGACCCAGTACTTC. Translated, it gives CASSSIGAHIETQYF.